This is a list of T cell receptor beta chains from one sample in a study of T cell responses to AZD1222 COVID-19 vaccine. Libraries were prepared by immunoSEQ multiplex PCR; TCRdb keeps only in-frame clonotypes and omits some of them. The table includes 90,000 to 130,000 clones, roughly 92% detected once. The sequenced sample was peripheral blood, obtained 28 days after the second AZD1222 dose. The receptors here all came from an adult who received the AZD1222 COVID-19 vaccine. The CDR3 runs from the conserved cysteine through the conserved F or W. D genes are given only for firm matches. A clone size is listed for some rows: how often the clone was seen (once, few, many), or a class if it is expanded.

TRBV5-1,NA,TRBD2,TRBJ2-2,CASSLLAGNTGELFF,TGCGCCAGCAGCTTGCTAGCGGGGAACACCGGGGAGCTGTTTTTT
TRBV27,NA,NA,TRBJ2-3,CASSPFGTDTQYF,TGTGCCAGCAGCCCGTTCGGTACAGATACGCAGTATTTT
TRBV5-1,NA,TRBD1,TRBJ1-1,CASSLLQGGTEAFF,TGCGCCAGCAGCTTGTTACAGGGGGGCACTGAAGCTTTCTTT
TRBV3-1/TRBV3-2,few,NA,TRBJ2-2,CASSQVVDKSELFF,TGTGCCAGCAGCCAAGTAGTGGACAAGTCGGAGCTGTTTTTT
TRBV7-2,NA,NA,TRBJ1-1,CASSPWQGRNTEAFF,TGTGCCAGCAGCCCCTGGCAGGGGAGGAACACTGAAGCTTTCTTT
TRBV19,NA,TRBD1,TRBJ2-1,CASSQTGGGYNEQFF,TGTGCCAGTAGCCAGACAGGGGGCGGGTACAATGAGCAGTTCTTC
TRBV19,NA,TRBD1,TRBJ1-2,CASNLLRTGTRGYTF,TGTGCCAGTAATCTCCTAAGGACAGGGACGCGTGGCTACACCTTC
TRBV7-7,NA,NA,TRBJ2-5,CASSLSGPRSETQYF,TGTGCTAGCAGCTTGTCGGGACCGCGATCAGAGACCCAGTACTTC
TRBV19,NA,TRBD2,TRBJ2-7,CASSQAGLSNYEQYF,TGTGCCAGTAGTCAAGCGGGACTATCTAACTACGAGCAGTACTTC
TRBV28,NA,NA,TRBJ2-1,CASSLSRRGSNEQFF,TGTGCCAGCAGTTTAAGTCGGCGGGGTTCCAATGAGCAGTTCTTC